This T cell receptor beta chain was sequenced in a study of control samples from healthy donors and cancer patients. The CDR3 is 13 amino acids. V shed 9 bases, J shed 10 bases, and the junction held 9 bases outside the gene matches. CDR1 is SNHLY and CDR2 is FYNNEI in the germline V gene. The sample holds one count of this clone. Sequenced by immunoSEQ multiplex PCR; TCRdb stores in-frame clones only, minus some. The sample yields roughly 200,000 clones, about 89% seen once. Sequenced input: blood. V and J are TRBV2 and TRBJ1-6, with TRBD1 matching over 7 bases. The sequence came from a man between 25 and 39 years old in good health. The CDR3 nucleotides read TGTGCCAGGAGTCAGGGGACAGAGTCACCCCTCCACTTT. Its translation: CARSQGTESPLHF.